What follows is one T cell receptor (beta chain) and its context. The antigen remains unidentified. PCR used 60 Vbeta primers and 13 Jbeta primers. Using immunoSEQ multiplex PCR, the repertoire was profiled, and TCRdb retains in-frame clones only, with some absent. Of 85,000 to 120,000 clones in the sample, about 70% were seen once. This specimen comes from a study of cytomegalovirus exposure and HLA in healthy donors. Study context: Earlier, 150 million to 200 million T cells were analyzed, and fewer than 120 million unique TCR beta sequences were found among them. The study, taken as a whole, reports: One later analysis reportedly identified an Asian-associated ancestry cluster that showed fewer N-insertions than the roughly 600-donor mean. Among the CMV-associated chains, three were confirmed in vitro as specific for CMV antigens.

This clonotype was sampled from a female donor in good health and CMV-seronegative. The sequencing sample was made of PBMCs.

Here the CDR3 reads CASSLDWTRTYEQYF. CDR3 sequence (DNA): TGCGCCAGCAGCTTGGATTGGACACGCACCTACGAGCAGTACTTC. The V call is TRBV5-1, the J call TRBJ2-7, with D possibly matching TRBD1 (5 bases). The germline CDR1 and CDR2 sequences are SGHRS and YFSETQ. The germline V and J ends were trimmed by 0 bases and 2 bases, with 12 bases remaining between them. CDR3 length: 15 residues.